This note documents a single TCR beta chain sequence. The target antigen is unknown. The data were obtained in a study of cytomegalovirus exposure and HLA in healthy donors. V dropped 0 bases and J dropped 2 bases, with 14 bases sitting between them. Germline loops: CDR1 KGHSH, CDR2 LQKENI. The CDR3 consists of 17 residues. Regarding the study as a whole: Reports described diagnosis of cytomegalovirus status by the classifier as highly specific and sensitive. A highly shared variant cluster was judged a likely technical artifact.

13 Jbeta primers and 60 Vbeta primers were used for the PCR. Produced via immunoSEQ multiplex PCR; TCRdb's table is partial and in-frame only. Of roughly 100,000 clones listed, approximately 83% are singletons. The genes are TRBV18 and TRBJ2-1, with a tentative D call TRBD2 (5 bases). The sample comprised PBMCs. This sequence originates from a man aged 18 to 35 in good health and CMV-seronegative. The chain's CDR3 is CASSPPSGLSTYNEQFF. CDR3 bases: TGTGCCAGCTCACCACCCTCTGGACTGTCCACCTACAATGAGCAGTTCTTC.